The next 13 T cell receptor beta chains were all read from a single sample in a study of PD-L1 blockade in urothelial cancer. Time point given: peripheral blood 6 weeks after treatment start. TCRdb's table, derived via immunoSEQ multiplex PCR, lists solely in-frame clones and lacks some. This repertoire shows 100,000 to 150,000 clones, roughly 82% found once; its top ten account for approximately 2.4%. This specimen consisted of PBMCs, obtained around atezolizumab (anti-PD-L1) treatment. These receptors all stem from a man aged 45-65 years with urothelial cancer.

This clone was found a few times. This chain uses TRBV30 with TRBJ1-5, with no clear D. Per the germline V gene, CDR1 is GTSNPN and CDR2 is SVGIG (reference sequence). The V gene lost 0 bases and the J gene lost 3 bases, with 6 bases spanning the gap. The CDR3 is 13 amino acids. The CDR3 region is CAWSVFLNQPQHF. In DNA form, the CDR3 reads TGTGCCTGGAGTGTATTTCTCAATCAGCCCCAGCATTTT.

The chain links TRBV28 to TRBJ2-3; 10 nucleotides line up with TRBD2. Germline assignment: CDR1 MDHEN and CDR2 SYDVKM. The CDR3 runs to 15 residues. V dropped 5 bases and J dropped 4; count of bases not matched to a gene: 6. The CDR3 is CASSPSGSWADTQYF. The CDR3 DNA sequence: TGTGCCAGCAGTCCTAGCGGGAGTTGGGCAGATACGCAGTATTTT.

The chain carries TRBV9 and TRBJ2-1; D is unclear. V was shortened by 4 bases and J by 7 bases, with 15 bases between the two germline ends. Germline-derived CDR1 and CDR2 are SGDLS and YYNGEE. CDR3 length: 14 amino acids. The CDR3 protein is CASSPLLKLNEQFF. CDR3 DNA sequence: TGTGCCAGCAGCCCCTTGCTCAAACTAAATGAGCAGTTCTTC.

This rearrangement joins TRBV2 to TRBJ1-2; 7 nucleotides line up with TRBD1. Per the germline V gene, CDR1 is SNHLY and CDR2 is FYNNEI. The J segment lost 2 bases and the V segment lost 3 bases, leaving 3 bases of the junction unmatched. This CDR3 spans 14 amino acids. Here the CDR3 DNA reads TGTGCCAGCAGTGACAGGGGGTGGAACTATGGCTACACCTTC. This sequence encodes CASSDRGWNYGYTF. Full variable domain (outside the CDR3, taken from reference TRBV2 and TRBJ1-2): EPEVTQTPSHQVTQMGQEVILRCVPISNHLYFYWYRQILGQKVEFLVSFYNNEISEKSEIFDDQFSVERPDGSNFTLKIRSTKLEDSAMYFCASSDRGWNYGYTFGSGTRLTVV.

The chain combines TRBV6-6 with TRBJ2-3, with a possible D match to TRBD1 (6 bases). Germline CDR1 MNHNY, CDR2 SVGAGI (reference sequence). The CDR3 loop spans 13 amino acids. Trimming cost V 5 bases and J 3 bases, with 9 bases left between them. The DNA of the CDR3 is TGTGCCAGCAGTCCGACAGGTACAGATACGCAGTATTTT. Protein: CASSPTGTDTQYF.

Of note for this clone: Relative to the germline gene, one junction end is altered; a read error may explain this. The CDR3 loop is CASSPRTGPETQYF. The CDR3 nucleotides read TGTGCTAGCAGCCCCCGGACAGGCCCAGAGACCCAGTACTTC. V gene TRBV7-7 combines with J gene TRBJ2-5; 7 positions match TRBD1. The length of the CDR3 is 14 residues. CDR1 SSHAT and CDR2 FNYEAQ come from the germline V gene (reference sequence).

CDR3 sequence: CAWREATTQYF. CDR3 bases: TGTGCCTGGAGAGAAGCGACTACGCAGTATTTT. The rearrangement links TRBV30 to TRBJ2-3; D unresolved. CDR1 is GTSNPN, CDR2 SVGIG, per germline (reference sequence). CDR3 length equals 11 residues. Trimming took 3 bases from V and 8 from J, leaving 9 bases between them.

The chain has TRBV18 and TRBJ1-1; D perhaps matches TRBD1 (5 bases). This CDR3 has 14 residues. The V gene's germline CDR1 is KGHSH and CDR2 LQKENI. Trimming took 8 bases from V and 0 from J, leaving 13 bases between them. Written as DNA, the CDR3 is TGTGCCAGCACAAGAGACAGAATGAACACTGAAGCTTTCTTT. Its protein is CASTRDRMNTEAFF.

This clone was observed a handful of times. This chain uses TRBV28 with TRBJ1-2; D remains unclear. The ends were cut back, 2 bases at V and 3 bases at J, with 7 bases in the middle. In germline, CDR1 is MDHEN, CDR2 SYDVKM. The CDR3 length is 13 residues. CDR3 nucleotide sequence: TGTGCCAGCAGTTTAACGGGATACTATGGCTACACCTTC. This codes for CASSLTGYYGYTF.

Here the CDR3 reads CASSLRSSGRIFPPEQYF. The CDR3 DNA reads TGTGCCAGCAGCTTGAGGTCTAGCGGGAGGATATTCCCTCCCGAGCAGTACTTC. This chain links TRBV5-6 with TRBJ2-7; TRBD2 aligns across 11 bases. The CDR3 has 18 amino acids. The germline CDR1 and CDR2 sequences are SGHDT and YYEEEE. Trimming took 1 base from V and 6 from J; bases not matched to a gene: 15.

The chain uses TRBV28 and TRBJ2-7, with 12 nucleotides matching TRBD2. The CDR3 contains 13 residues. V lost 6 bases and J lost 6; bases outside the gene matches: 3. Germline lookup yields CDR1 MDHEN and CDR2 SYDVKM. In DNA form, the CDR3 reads TGTGCCAGCAGGACTAGCGGGAGTGGCGAGCAGTACTTC. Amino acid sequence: CASRTSGSGEQYF.

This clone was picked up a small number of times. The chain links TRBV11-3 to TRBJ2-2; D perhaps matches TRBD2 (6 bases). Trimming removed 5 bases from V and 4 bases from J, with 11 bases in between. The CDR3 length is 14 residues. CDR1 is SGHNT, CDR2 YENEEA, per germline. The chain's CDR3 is CASSTGTRTGELFF. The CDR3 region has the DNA TGTGCCAGCAGCACCGGGACTCGCACCGGGGAGCTGTTTTTT. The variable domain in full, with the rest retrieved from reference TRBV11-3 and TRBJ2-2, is EAGVVQSPRYKIIEKKQPVAFWCNPISGHNTLYWYLQNLGQGPELLIRYENEEAVDDSQLPKDRFSAERLKGVDSTLKIQPAELGDSAVYLCASSTGTRTGELFFGEGSRLTVL.

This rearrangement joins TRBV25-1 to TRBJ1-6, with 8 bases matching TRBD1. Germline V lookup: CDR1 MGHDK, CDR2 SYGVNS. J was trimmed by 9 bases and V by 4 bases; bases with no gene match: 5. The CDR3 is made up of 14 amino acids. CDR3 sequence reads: CASSGQGNFSPLHF. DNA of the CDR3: TGTGCCAGCAGTGGACAGGGGAATTTTTCACCCCTCCACTTT.